The rows below give T cell receptor beta chains drawn from one sample of a study of blood T cell repertoires in COVID-19. The repertoire was sequenced with immunoSEQ multiplex PCR; TCRdb's copy has only in-frame clones and lacks some. The sample consists of approximately 220,000 clones, approximately 90% of them appearing once. The sequenced sample consisted of PBMCs or T cells enriched from blood (not recorded which). The receptor source for this set is a woman in her thirties or forties with acute COVID-19. Both conserved end residues are part of each CDR3. The D gene is left open where the match is weak. Clone size is not always given. Where it is, it says once, few, many or a class for expanded clones.

CDR3nt,CDR3aa,abundance,j_gene,d_gene,v_gene
TGTGCCAGCAGCTTAACGGGTTATAGCAATCAGCCCCAGCATTTT,CASSLTGYSNQPQHF,-,TRBJ1-5,-,TRBV11-2
TGTGCCAGTAGTATAACAGGGGGTAACAATCAGCCCCAGCATTTT,CASSITGGNNQPQHF,-,TRBJ1-5,TRBD1,TRBV19
TGTGCCAGCAGCTCTCAGGGGGCTTGGAACACTGAAGCTTTCTTT,CASSSQGAWNTEAFF,-,TRBJ1-1,TRBD1,TRBV7-8
TGTGCCAGCAGCTTAGCCAGCGGGGGGTCCGGGGGCTATGGCTACACCTTC,CASSLASGGSGGYGYTF,-,TRBJ1-2,-,TRBV7-8
TGTGCCAGCAGTTGGACAGGGGAATCCTACGAGCAGTACTTC,CASSWTGESYEQYF,few,TRBJ2-7,TRBD1,TRBV6-6
TGTGCCACCAGCAGAGGGGGGGAGGACACTGAAGCTTTCTTT,CATSRGGEDTEAFF,once,TRBJ1-1,-,TRBV15
TGTGCCTGGAGACTAACAGGGGGCGCGTTTGGCTACACCTTC,CAWRLTGGAFGYTF,once,TRBJ1-2,TRBD1,TRBV30
TGTGCCAGCAGCCCGGACAGAAACAATCAGCCCCAGCATTTT,CASSPDRNNQPQHF,-,TRBJ1-5,-,TRBV9
TGTGCCAGCAGTTACGCGGGACAGGGCACTTACGAGCAGTACTTC,CASSYAGQGTYEQYF,-,TRBJ2-7,TRBD1,TRBV6-5
TGTGCCTCGCGGTGGGGGGACTATGGCTACACCTTC,CASRWGDYGYTF,-,TRBJ1-2,-,TRBV19
TGCGCCAGCAGCCAATTTATGAGAAATCCAGAGACCCAGTACTTC,CASSQFMRNPETQYF,-,TRBJ2-5,-,TRBV4-1
TGTGCCAGCCGCCGTACTAGCGGGGGCGGGGAGACCCAGTACTTC,CASRRTSGGGETQYF,-,TRBJ2-5,TRBD2,TRBV2
TGTGCCAGTAGTATAGGTCAGAACTCCTACAATGAGCAGTTCTTC,CASSIGQNSYNEQFF,-,TRBJ2-1,-,TRBV19
TGTGCCAGCAGCTTATTTGCAGCGATGATGGAGCAGTACTTC,CASSLFAAMMEQYF,-,TRBJ2-7,-,TRBV11-2
TGCGCCAGCAGCCAGGCCCTTCAAAGTTCCTACGAGCAGTACTTC,CASSQALQSSYEQYF,-,TRBJ2-7,-,TRBV4-3
TGCAGTGCTAGTGGGGCAGGGGTCTACACCTTC,CSASGAGVYTF,-,TRBJ1-2,-,TRBV20-1
TGTGCCAGCAGTTACAGGGAGAGTCAGCCCCAGCATTTT,CASSYRESQPQHF,-,TRBJ1-5,-,TRBV27
TGTGCCAGTACCGGGACAGGGGGCTATGGCTACACCTTC,CASTGTGGYGYTF,few,TRBJ1-2,TRBD1,TRBV11-2
TGTGCCAGCTCACTAGCGGGGAGCTCCTACGAGCAGTACTTC,CASSLAGSSYEQYF,-,TRBJ2-7,TRBD2,TRBV18
TGTGCCATCAGTGTTCTTCGTGTCAGGGGCAGGATTACCATATGGGACACTGAAGCTTTCTTT,CAISVLRVRGRITIWDTEAFF,-,TRBJ1-1,-,TRBV10-3
TGTGCCAGTAGTACCTCAGGGGCGATTAATGAAAAACTGTTTTTT,CASSTSGAINEKLFF,-,TRBJ1-4,-,TRBV19
TGTGCCAGCAGTTACACGGGGGGGAGCAATCAGCCCCAGCATTTT,CASSYTGGSNQPQHF,few,TRBJ1-5,-,TRBV6-2/TRBV6-3
TGCGCCAGCAGCCCACAGACAGGAGCAGATACGCAGTATTTT,CASSPQTGADTQYF,-,TRBJ2-3,-,TRBV5-1
TGTGCCAGCAGCTATAAGCCCACTAGCGGGGGGGTTCACAATGAGCAGTTCTTC,CASSYKPTSGGVHNEQFF,-,TRBJ2-1,TRBD2,TRBV7-2
TGCGCCAGCAGCTCAGCGGGGGGCGGCGGAGAGACCCAGTACTTC,CASSSAGGGGETQYF,-,TRBJ2-5,TRBD2,TRBV4-1
TGCGCCAGCAGCTTGTCGCCGGGGGGCAACTATGGCTACACCTTC,CASSLSPGGNYGYTF,-,TRBJ1-2,-,TRBV5-1